This T cell receptor beta chain originates from a study of shared clonotypes between healthy human individuals. Measured with immunoSEQ multiplex PCR; TCRdb has only the in-frame clones, and not every one. The table has 2,100,000 or so clones, about 94% seen once. Regarding this clone: The antigen is unknown. Other DNA variants within this sample encode the same CDR3.

General observations from the study: Specimens sampled were limited to blood, with tissue repertoires likely differing.

There were no recent acute infections or vaccinations among the donors, who were healthy HIV-negative adults. CDR1 and CDR2 from the germline V gene are MDHEN and SYDVKM. The V end was cut by 3 bases, the J end by 1 base, with 9 bases between. There are 14 residues in the CDR3. Sequencing was performed on naive CD4+ T cells sorted from blood. The subset here: CD45RA+ positively selected. The chain employs TRBV28 and TRBJ1-1, with D tentatively TRBD1 (5 bases). The receptor was isolated from a man aged 18 to 30 in good health. The CDR3 loop is CASSLRGGNTEAFF. CDR3 bases: TGTGCCAGCAGTTTGCGGGGGGGGAACACTGAAGCTTTCTTT.